This T cell receptor (beta chain) originates from a study of beta chain features in type 1 diabetes. As for the study in general: Comparable age, gender and cell yields were observed in patients relative to healthy donors. All samples together contributed 100 million to 120 million sorted cells for examination.

As every portion of the isolated RNA was reverse transcribed, the sequencing read expressed TCRB transcripts. Method: immunoSEQ multiplex PCR; TCRdb's copy keeps in-frame clones and lacks some. The data show some 900,000 clones, with roughly a sixth seen just once and about 0.025% held by the top ten. Trimming left V 0 bases short and J 5 bases short, with 8 bases between. Germline V gives CDR1 SGDLS, CDR2 YYNGEE. This CDR3 comprises 13 residues. There are a few counts of this clone. The sequenced material came from naive CD4+ T cells from blood. This receptor was identified in a woman between 18 and 30 years old in good health. V gene TRBV9 combines with J gene TRBJ2-5; either TRBD1 or TRBD2 may fit D (5 bases each). CDR3 coding DNA: TGTGCCAGCAGCGTAGGAGGGGTGGAGACCCAGTACTTC. It encodes CASSVGGVETQYF.